Below are 3 T cell receptor beta chains sequenced from a single sample in a study of blood T cell repertoires in COVID-19. Measured with immunoSEQ multiplex PCR; TCRdb has only the in-frame clones, and not every one. The table includes roughly 220,000 clones, almost 90% detected once. Sequences were obtained from PBMCs or T cells enriched from blood (not recorded which). All receptors derive from a woman in her forties or fifties with acute COVID-19.

The gene calls are TRBV25-1 and TRBJ2-7; TRBD1 matches 7 bases. The V gene's germline CDR1 is MGHDK and CDR2 SYGVNS. The CDR3 is made up of 14 amino acids. V was pared by 9 bases and J by 2 bases, with 10 bases of the junction left unmatched. The CDR3 region is CASTDRLATYEQYF. The CDR3 DNA follows: TGTGCCAGTACGGACAGGCTGGCAACCTACGAGCAGTACTTC.

The genes are TRBV5-1 and TRBJ1-2; 9 positions match TRBD1. The CDR3 sequence is 14 residues long. The germline gives CDR1 SGHRS, CDR2 YFSETQ. The trim removed 4 bases at V and 7 bases at J, leaving 8 bases unmatched. The CDR3 coding sequence is TGCGCCAGCAGCGCGGACAGGGGCCAGGGTGGCTACACCTTC. This translates into CASSADRGQGGYTF.

J is TRBJ2-7 and V is TRBV18, with D possibly TRBD2 on 6 matching bases. Germline V gives CDR1 KGHSH, CDR2 LQKENI. V was cut by 2 bases and J by 5 bases, with 13 bases left in between. This CDR3 is built from 14 residues. CDR3 nucleotide sequence: TGTGCCAGCTCACCAACTCTAACGGGGGACGAGCAGTACTTC. As protein: CASSPTLTGDEQYF.